These 23 T cell receptor beta chains were all obtained from the same sample, sequenced in a study of blood T cell repertoires in COVID-19. Data came from immunoSEQ multiplex PCR; TCRdb stores just in-frame clones and leaves some out. The sample comprises about 220,000 clones, approximately 80% of which are singletons, and roughly 12% rests with the top ten. Input material: peripheral blood. These receptors originate from a human donor in a cohort sampled during active COVID-19.

There are many counts of this clone. Other DNA sequences in the same sample also yield this CDR3. The chain joins TRBV7-6 to TRBJ2-6; D may be TRBD1 (5 bases). Germline V gene data show CDR1 as SGHVS and CDR2 as FNYEAQ. With 6 bases removed from V and 0 bases from J, the gap between germline ends came to 12 bases. CDR3 length equals 16 residues. The CDR3 DNA sequence: TGTGCCAGCAGTCCGGGCAGGGCCTCTGGGGCCAACGTCCTGACTTTC. This gives the protein CASSPGRASGANVLTF.

The chain uses TRBV18 and TRBJ1-4; 9 bases fit TRBD1. The germline gives CDR1 KGHSH, CDR2 LQKENI. The CDR3 is 15 amino acids. The trim removed 3 bases at V and 7 bases at J, leaving 6 bases unmatched. CDR3 in DNA: TGTGCCAGCTCACCCGAAGGACAGGGGCCTGAAAAACTGTTTTTT. This sequence encodes CASSPEGQGPEKLFF.

This chain connects TRBV4-1 to TRBJ2-7, with D possibly TRBD1 on 5 matching bases. CDR1 and CDR2 (germline): MGHRA, YSYEKL. Trimming shortened V by 0 bases and J by 3 bases, and 12 bases separated the two germline ends. This CDR3 contains 15 residues. CDR3 sequence reads: CASSQDIGAYYEQYF. The CDR3 region has the DNA TGCGCCAGCAGCCAAGATATAGGGGCATACTACGAGCAGTACTTC.

This chain links TRBV10-3 with TRBJ2-2, with 8 bases that match TRBD2. Germline loops: CDR1 ENHRY, CDR2 SYGVKD. With 11 bases clipped from V and 1 base from J, the junction kept 12 bases outside the gene matches. The CDR3 totals 16 residues. Here the CDR3 DNA reads TGTGCCTCTGAGGGGGGGAGCGGGAGGAACACCGGGGAGCTGTTTTTT. Amino acids: CASEGGSGRNTGELFF.

V gene TRBV11-2 combines with J gene TRBJ1-3, with TRBD1 identical over 8 bases. The CDR3 length is 15 residues. Trimming took 2 bases from V and 3 from J; bases not matched to a gene: 3. Germline V gene data show CDR1 as SGHAT and CDR2 as FQNNGV. The CDR3 DNA reads as TGTGCCAGCAGCTTAATCAGGGGGCTTGGAAACACCATATATTTT. Amino acids: CASSLIRGLGNTIYF.

The rearrangement links TRBV7-9 to TRBJ1-3; 10 bases fit TRBD1. Trimming at V came to 5 bases and at J to 5 bases, leaving 9 bases not matched to a gene. CDR1 is SEHNR and CDR2 is FQNEAQ in the germline V gene (reference sequence). This CDR3 is built from 16 residues. The CDR3: CASSPPRDRGRNTIYF. The DNA of the CDR3 is TGTGCCAGCAGCCCCCCCCGGGACAGGGGACGAAACACCATATATTTT. The full variable domain, its missing parts supplied by reference TRBV7-9 and TRBJ1-3, is DTGVSQNPRHKITKRGQNVTFRCDPISEHNRLYWYRQTLGQGPEFLTYFQNEAQLEKSRLLSDRFSAERPKGSFSTLEIQRTEQGDSAMYLCASSPPRDRGRNTIYFGEGSWLTVV.

This clone was found once. This chain uses TRBV29-1 with TRBJ2-7; TRBD2 agrees at 7 bases. The junction had 8 bases not matched to a gene; V was cut back by 2 bases and J by 7 bases. CDR3 size: 13 residues. CDR1 and CDR2 (germline): SQVTM, ANQGSEA. The CDR3 here is CSVEPPGRREQYF. The CDR3 nucleotides read TGCAGCGTTGAACCCCCCGGGAGGAGGGAGCAGTACTTC.

The sample holds a few counts of this clone. The genes are TRBV25-1 and TRBJ2-7; 7 bases line up with TRBD1. Germline CDR1 and CDR2: MGHDK and SYGVNS. The CDR3 loop spans 15 amino acids. V was clipped by 4 bases and J by 3 bases; unmatched bases: 9. CDR3 sequence (DNA): TGTGCCAGCAGTGCTCGGACAGGTAAACTCTACGAGCAGTACTTC. Protein product: CASSARTGKLYEQYF.

The V call is TRBV18, the J call TRBJ2-7, with 8 bases fitting TRBD2. CDR1 and CDR2 from the germline V gene are KGHSH and LQKENI. This CDR3 has 14 residues. J was trimmed by 3 bases and V by 3 bases; bases with no gene match: 4. CDR3 amino acids: CASSPREGVYEQYF. For the CDR3, the DNA is TGTGCCAGCTCACCTCGGGAGGGTGTCTACGAGCAGTACTTC.

CDR3 DNA sequence: TGTGCCAGCAGCAGGGACAGGGTCAAGGGTGGCTACACCTTC. Amino acid sequence: CASSRDRVKGGYTF. J is TRBJ1-2 and V is TRBV25-1, with 9 bases matching TRBD1. Looked up from germline, CDR1 is MGHDK and CDR2 is SYGVNS. The CDR3 has 14 amino acids. After removal of 6 bases from V and 7 bases from J, the junction contained 9 bases not matched to a gene.

The chain recombines TRBV27 with TRBJ2-3, with D perhaps TRBD1 (5 bases). Trimming took 4 bases from V and 0 from J, leaving 14 bases between them. The CDR3 is made up of 16 amino acids. The germline gives CDR1 MNHEY, CDR2 SMNVEV (reference sequence). CDR3 in amino acids: CASSSRGHSSTDTQYF. CDR3 nucleotide sequence: TGTGCCAGCAGTTCTCGAGGACATTCTAGCACAGATACGCAGTATTTT.

This clone was seen a handful of times. The chain joins TRBV19 to TRBJ2-7, with 7 bases matching TRBD1. V was clipped by 4 bases and J by 7 bases; unmatched bases: 7. CDR1 and CDR2 (germline): LNHDA, SQIVND (reference sequence). The CDR3 consists of 13 residues. CDR3 DNA sequence: TGTGCCAGTAGTACGGGACAGCTCTGGGAGCAGTACTTC. This sequence encodes CASSTGQLWEQYF.

The chain couples TRBV2 to TRBJ2-1; possible D gene TRBD2, 6 bases. The CDR3 length is 16 residues. Trimming took off 6 bases at V and 2 bases at J, with 17 bases between the two ends. Germline loops: CDR1 SNHLY, CDR2 FYNNEI. CDR3 amino acids: CASSGGTVGTYNEQFF. The CDR3 bases are TGTGCCAGCAGCGGCGGGACGGTCGGTACCTACAATGAGCAGTTCTTC.

The chain carries TRBV7-3 and TRBJ2-2, with D perhaps matching TRBD2 (6 bases). CDR3 length equals 13 residues. CDR1 is SGHTA and CDR2 is FQGTGA in the germline V gene. V was shortened by 5 bases and J by 7 bases, with 11 bases between the two germline ends. This chain's CDR3 is CASSPTSFGELFF. In nucleotides, the CDR3 is TGTGCCAGCAGCCCCACTAGCTTCGGGGAGCTGTTTTTT.

This chain joins TRBV10-3 and TRBJ1-2; 7 bases fit TRBD1. Germline-derived CDR1 and CDR2 are ENHRY and SYGVKD. The J segment lost 3 bases and the V segment lost 6 bases, leaving 7 bases of the junction unmatched. The CDR3 is made up of 14 amino acids. The CDR3 DNA sequence: TGTGCCATCAGATATGACAGGGCGGACTATGGCTACACCTTC. Translated: CAIRYDRADYGYTF.

This clone was seen more than once but under ten times. CDR3 sequence reads: CASSPLGLAGGRNTGELFF. DNA for the CDR3: TGTGCCAGCAGTCCCCTCGGGCTAGCGGGGGGCCGGAACACCGGGGAGCTGTTTTTT. This chain links TRBV28 with TRBJ2-2; 11 bases are a match to TRBD2. This CDR3 comprises 19 residues. The germline CDR1 and CDR2 sequences are MDHEN and SYDVKM. The V gene end was trimmed by 5 bases and the J gene end by 1 base; junction bases not matched to a gene: 12.

The chain combines TRBV14 with TRBJ2-2, with 8 positions matching TRBD2. The length of the CDR3 is 18 residues. The junction had 11 bases not matched to a gene; V was cut back by 0 bases and J by 5 bases. The germline gives CDR1 SGHDN, CDR2 FVKESK. The CDR3 DNA follows: TGTGCCAGCAGCCAAGATCAATGGCGGGAGGACGGGACCGGGGAGCTGTTTTTT. It translates to CASSQDQWREDGTGELFF.

This clone showed up just once. The V call is TRBV7-8, the J call TRBJ1-1; TRBD1 agrees at 7 bases. The CDR3 sequence is 16 residues long. J lost 0 bases, V lost 5 bases, and 9 bases had no gene match. Germline-derived CDR1 and CDR2 are SGHVS and FQNEAQ. The CDR3 DNA reads TGTGCCAGCAGCACGTTTTCCGGGACAGTGAACACTGAAGCTTTCTTT. This codes for CASSTFSGTVNTEAFF.

This chain links TRBV20-1 with TRBJ1-2; 12 positions agree with TRBD1. Germline loops: CDR1 DFQATT, CDR2 SNEGSKA (reference sequence). This CDR3 comprises 15 residues. Trimming at V came to 3 bases and at J to 4 bases, leaving 6 bases not matched to a gene. The CDR3 nucleotides are TGCAGTGCTAGTCCGGGACAGGGGGCCTCCTATGGCTACACCTTC. Translating gives CSASPGQGASYGYTF.

This clone has a single count. V gene TRBV7-2 combines with J gene TRBJ2-3; 8 positions match TRBD2. CDR1 is SGHTA and CDR2 is FQGNSA in the germline V gene. The CDR3 runs 15 residues. With V trimmed by 5 bases and J by 0 bases, 4 bases remained unmatched. In DNA, the CDR3 is TGTGCCAGCAGCCCCGGGGGGGAGAGCACAGATACGCAGTATTTT. The encoded protein is CASSPGGESTDTQYF.

The chain employs TRBV13 and TRBJ2-7; 8 bases fit TRBD1. Trimming took 6 bases from V and 1 from J; bases not matched to a gene: 5. This CDR3 has 14 amino acids. CDR1 is PRHDT and CDR2 is FYEKMQ in the germline V gene (reference sequence). CDR3 protein: CASRDRELSYEQYF. The CDR3 bases are TGTGCCAGCAGGGACAGGGAGCTTTCCTACGAGCAGTACTTC. The complete variable domain, with remaining parts taken from reference TRBV13 and TRBJ2-7, reads AAGVIQSPRHLIKEKRETATLKCYPIPRHDTVYWYQQGPGQDPQFLISFYEKMQSDKGSIPDRFSAQQFSDYHSELNMSSLELGDSALYFCASRDRELSYEQYFGPGTRLTVT.

The chain links TRBV29-1 to TRBJ1-1; D gene unclear. CDR3 length: 15 amino acids. Per germline, CDR1 SQVTM and CDR2 ANQGSEA. V lost 0 bases and J 5 bases, leaving 16 bases between the germline ends. CDR3 in amino acids: CSVEDPRDEGTEAFF. The CDR3 region has the DNA TGCAGCGTTGAAGATCCGAGGGATGAGGGAACTGAAGCTTTCTTT.

This clone was seen once. The chain has TRBV5-5 and TRBJ1-4; D not certain. V lost 2 bases and J 5 bases, leaving 13 bases between the germline ends. Germline CDR1 and CDR2: SGHKS and YYEKEE (reference sequence). The CDR3 is 15 amino acids. The DNA for the CDR3 is TGTGCCAGCAGCTTACCCGGGAATCTGAATGAAAAACTGTTTTTT. Translating it yields CASSLPGNLNEKLFF.